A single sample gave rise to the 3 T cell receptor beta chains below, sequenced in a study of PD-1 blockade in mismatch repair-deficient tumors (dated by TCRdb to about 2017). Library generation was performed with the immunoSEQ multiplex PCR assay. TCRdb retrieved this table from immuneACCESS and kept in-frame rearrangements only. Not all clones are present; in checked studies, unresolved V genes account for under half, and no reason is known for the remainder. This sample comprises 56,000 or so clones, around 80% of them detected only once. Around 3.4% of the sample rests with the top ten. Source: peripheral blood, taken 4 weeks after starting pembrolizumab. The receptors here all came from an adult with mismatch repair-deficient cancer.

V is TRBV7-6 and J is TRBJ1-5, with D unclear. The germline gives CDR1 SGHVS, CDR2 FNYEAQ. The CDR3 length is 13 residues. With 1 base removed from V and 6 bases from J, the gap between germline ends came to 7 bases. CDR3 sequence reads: CASSLVGGQPQHF. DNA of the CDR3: TGTGCCAGCAGCTTAGTCGGAGGTCAGCCCCAGCATTTT.

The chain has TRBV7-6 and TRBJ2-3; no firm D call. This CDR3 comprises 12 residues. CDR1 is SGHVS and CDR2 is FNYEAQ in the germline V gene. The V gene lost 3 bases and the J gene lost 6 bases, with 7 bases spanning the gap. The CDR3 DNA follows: TGTGCCAGCAGCTTGTTAGGGGATACGCAGTATTTT. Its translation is CASSLLGDTQYF. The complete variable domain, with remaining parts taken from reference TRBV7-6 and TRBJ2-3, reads GAGVSQSPRYKVTKRGQDVALRCDPISGHVSLYWYRQALGQGPEFLTYFNYEAQQDKSGLPNDRFSAERPEGSISTLTIQRTEQRDSAMYRCASSLLGDTQYFGPGTRLTVL.

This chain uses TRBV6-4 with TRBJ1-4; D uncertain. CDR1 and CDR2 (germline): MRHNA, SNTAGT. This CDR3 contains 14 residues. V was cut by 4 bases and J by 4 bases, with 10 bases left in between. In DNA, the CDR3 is TGTGCCAGCAGTGTGGACGGAGATAATGAAAAACTGTTTTTT. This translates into CASSVDGDNEKLFF.